Listed below are T cell receptor beta chains from one sample, sequenced in a study of blood T cell repertoires in COVID-19. Here immunoSEQ multiplex PCR was the method, and the copy in TCRdb shows in-frame clones only, minus some. The sample holds some 460,000 clones, 75% to 90% seen once. Sequencing was done on a sample of PBMCs or T cells enriched from blood (not recorded which). These receptors originate from a woman in her late teens or twenties who had recovered from COVID-19. Each CDR3 is given with its conserved first and last residue. The D gene is left open where the match is weak. Clone size, where shown, is once, few, many, or a class for clones that have expanded.

d_call: NA
cdr3_length: 16
v_call: TRBV7-8
j_call: TRBJ1-6
clone_size: NA
cdr3_aa: CASSLLGAGDGSPLHF
cdr3_nt: TGTGCCAGCAGCTTATTGGGAGCAGGGGATGGATCACCCCTCCACTTT

d_call: NA
cdr3_length: 13
v_call: TRBV7-2
j_call: TRBJ2-5
clone_size: NA
cdr3_aa: CASSLDISLPQYF
cdr3_nt: TGTGCCAGCAGCTTAGATATTAGTTTACCCCAGTACTTC

d_call: TRBD1
cdr3_length: 15
v_call: TRBV5-1
j_call: TRBJ1-1
clone_size: NA
cdr3_aa: CASSLGRTGGTEAFF
cdr3_nt: TGCGCCAGCAGCTTGGGAAGGACAGGAGGAACTGAAGCTTTCTTT

d_call: NA
cdr3_length: 13
v_call: TRBV7-2
j_call: TRBJ2-7
clone_size: few
cdr3_aa: CASSLNFPDEQYF
cdr3_nt: TGTGCCAGCAGCTTGAACTTCCCGGACGAGCAGTACTTC

d_call: TRBD1
cdr3_length: 16
v_call: TRBV5-1
j_call: TRBJ1-6
clone_size: NA
cdr3_aa: CASRSWGQGTNSPLHF
cdr3_nt: TGCGCCAGCAGATCTTGGGGACAGGGGACTAATTCACCCCTCCACTTT

d_call: NA
cdr3_length: 14
v_call: TRBV7-2
j_call: TRBJ1-2
clone_size: NA
cdr3_aa: CASSFRGSGYGYTF
cdr3_nt: TGTGCCAGCAGCTTTAGGGGTTCGGGCTATGGCTACACCTTC

d_call: TRBD1
cdr3_length: 14
v_call: TRBV11-2
j_call: TRBJ2-1
clone_size: NA
cdr3_aa: CASSAGTGTAEQFF
cdr3_nt: TGTGCCAGCAGCGCCGGGACAGGGACTGCTGAGCAGTTCTTC

d_call: NA
cdr3_length: 16
v_call: TRBV4-1
j_call: TRBJ1-6
clone_size: NA
cdr3_aa: CASSQERGPGEAPLHF
cdr3_nt: TGCGCCAGCAGCCAAGAAAGAGGCCCGGGGGAGGCACCCCTCCACTTT

d_call: TRBD1
cdr3_length: 15
v_call: TRBV5-1
j_call: TRBJ2-2
clone_size: NA
cdr3_aa: CASSDRQGSPGELFF
cdr3_nt: TGCGCCAGCAGCGACCGACAGGGGAGCCCCGGGGAGCTGTTTTTT

d_call: TRBD1
cdr3_length: 17
v_call: TRBV5-6
j_call: TRBJ1-3
clone_size: few
cdr3_aa: CASTPGPTGLSGNTIYF
cdr3_nt: TGTGCCAGCACCCCGGGGCCGACAGGGCTCTCTGGAAACACCATATATTTT

d_call: NA
cdr3_length: 17
v_call: TRBV4-1
j_call: TRBJ1-2
clone_size: few
cdr3_aa: CASSPTTVLLSNYGYTF
cdr3_nt: TGCGCCAGCAGCCCCACGACAGTTCTACTATCTAACTATGGCTACACCTTC

d_call: NA
cdr3_length: 14
v_call: TRBV12-5
j_call: TRBJ1-3
clone_size: NA
cdr3_aa: CASALELAENTIYF
cdr3_nt: TGTGCTAGTGCCTTGGAACTAGCGGAAAACACCATATATTTT

d_call: NA
cdr3_length: 17
v_call: TRBV9
j_call: TRBJ2-1
clone_size: NA
cdr3_aa: CASSVDPLDSSVDEQFF
cdr3_nt: TGTGCCAGCAGCGTAGACCCCCTCGATAGCAGCGTCGATGAGCAGTTCTTC

d_call: NA
cdr3_length: 14
v_call: TRBV30
j_call: TRBJ2-5
clone_size: NA
cdr3_aa: CAWSGWGEQETQYF
cdr3_nt: TGTGCCTGGAGTGGCTGGGGGGAACAAGAGACCCAGTACTTC

d_call: NA
cdr3_length: 14
v_call: TRBV29-1
j_call: TRBJ2-5
clone_size: NA
cdr3_aa: CSVGVEDFQETQYF
cdr3_nt: TGCAGCGTTGGGGTCGAGGACTTCCAAGAGACCCAGTACTTC

d_call: NA
cdr3_length: 10
v_call: TRBV11-2
j_call: TRBJ2-6
clone_size: NA
cdr3_aa: CASGRNVLTF
cdr3_nt: TGTGCCTCAGGGAGGAACGTCCTGACTTTC

d_call: TRBD2
cdr3_length: 14
v_call: TRBV7-9
j_call: TRBJ2-7
clone_size: NA
cdr3_aa: CASSPIAGGYEQYF
cdr3_nt: TGTGCCAGCAGCCCCATAGCGGGAGGCTACGAGCAGTACTTC

d_call: NA
cdr3_length: 17
v_call: TRBV2
j_call: TRBJ1-6
clone_size: NA
cdr3_aa: CASSEALMALGNSPLHF
cdr3_nt: TGTGCCAGCAGTGAAGCGCTTATGGCTCTCGGGAATTCACCCCTCCACTTT

d_call: NA
cdr3_length: 15
v_call: TRBV19
j_call: TRBJ2-7
clone_size: NA
cdr3_aa: CASSFDGVDSYEQYF
cdr3_nt: TGTGCCAGTAGTTTCGACGGAGTCGACTCCTACGAGCAGTACTTC

d_call: NA
cdr3_length: 12
v_call: TRBV29-1
j_call: TRBJ1-2
clone_size: few
cdr3_aa: CSVEANQAGYTF
cdr3_nt: TGCAGCGTTGAGGCAAATCAGGCTGGCTACACCTTC

d_call: TRBD1
cdr3_length: 14
v_call: TRBV27
j_call: TRBJ1-5
clone_size: NA
cdr3_aa: CASSPTGGSQPQHF
cdr3_nt: TGTGCCAGCAGTCCGACAGGGGGCAGTCAGCCCCAGCATTTT

d_call: NA
cdr3_length: 10
v_call: TRBV20-1
j_call: TRBJ1-2
clone_size: NA
cdr3_aa: CCGHGLVSTF
cdr3_nt: TGCTGCGGGCACGGCCTAGTTAGCACCTTC

d_call: NA
cdr3_length: 15
v_call: TRBV30
j_call: TRBJ1-5
clone_size: once
cdr3_aa: CAWSRGDYSNQPQHF
cdr3_nt: TGTGCCTGGAGTCGGGGGGACTATAGCAATCAGCCCCAGCATTTT

d_call: TRBD1
cdr3_length: 15
v_call: TRBV7-2
j_call: TRBJ2-5
clone_size: NA
cdr3_aa: CASSPGQALQETQYF
cdr3_nt: TGTGCCAGCAGCCCCGGACAGGCCCTCCAAGAGACCCAGTACTTC

d_call: TRBD2
cdr3_length: 16
v_call: TRBV3-1/TRBV3-2
j_call: TRBJ2-3
clone_size: NA
cdr3_aa: CASSPQRGRNTDTQYF
cdr3_nt: TGTGCCAGCAGCCCCCAGCGGGGGCGAAACACAGATACGCAGTATTTT

d_call: NA
cdr3_length: 16
v_call: TRBV7-8
j_call: TRBJ1-1
clone_size: NA
cdr3_aa: CASSRFRDTQNTEAFF
cdr3_nt: TGTGCCAGCAGCCGATTTCGGGACACCCAGAACACTGAAGCTTTCTTT

d_call: NA
cdr3_length: 15
v_call: TRBV2
j_call: TRBJ1-2
clone_size: NA
cdr3_aa: CASRRAGGSNYGYTF
cdr3_nt: TGTGCCAGCAGGCGGGCGGGGGGCTCTAACTATGGCTACACCTTC

d_call: TRBD1
cdr3_length: 16
v_call: TRBV7-2
j_call: TRBJ1-2
clone_size: NA
cdr3_aa: CASSLGGSGGNYGYTF
cdr3_nt: TGTGCCAGCAGCTTAGGGGGGTCAGGGGGCAACTATGGCTACACCTTC

d_call: TRBD2
cdr3_length: 15
v_call: TRBV9
j_call: TRBJ2-1
clone_size: NA
cdr3_aa: CASSVVGTSEYEQFF
cdr3_nt: TGTGCCAGCAGCGTAGTTGGGACTAGCGAGTATGAGCAGTTCTTC

d_call: TRBD1
cdr3_length: 14
v_call: TRBV12-5
j_call: TRBJ1-2
clone_size: NA
cdr3_aa: CASGLTGGYYGYTF
cdr3_nt: TGTGCTAGTGGTTTAACAGGGGGCTATTATGGCTACACCTTC

d_call: NA
cdr3_length: 14
v_call: TRBV10-3
j_call: TRBJ1-2
clone_size: NA
cdr3_aa: CASGQPNANYGYTF
cdr3_nt: TGTGCCAGCGGGCAGCCAAACGCTAACTATGGCTACACCTTC

d_call: TRBD1
cdr3_length: 14
v_call: TRBV7-9
j_call: TRBJ1-2
clone_size: NA
cdr3_aa: CASSLLEGAYGYTF
cdr3_nt: TGTGCCAGCAGCTTACTCGAGGGGGCATATGGCTACACCTTC

d_call: NA
cdr3_length: 13
v_call: TRBV6-5
j_call: TRBJ1-5
clone_size: NA
cdr3_aa: CASSYGDSGPQHF
cdr3_nt: TGTGCCAGCAGTTACGGGGACTCCGGGCCCCAGCATTTT

d_call: TRBD1
cdr3_length: 14
v_call: TRBV18
j_call: TRBJ1-5
clone_size: NA
cdr3_aa: CASSPGQGNQPQHF
cdr3_nt: TGTGCCAGCTCACCGGGACAGGGAAATCAGCCCCAGCATTTT

d_call: TRBD1
cdr3_length: 14
v_call: TRBV5-1
j_call: TRBJ2-3
clone_size: NA
cdr3_aa: CASSSDRATDTQYF
cdr3_nt: TGCGCCAGCAGCTCGGACAGGGCAACAGATACGCAGTATTTT

d_call: NA
cdr3_length: 11
v_call: TRBV12-3/TRBV12-4
j_call: TRBJ1-3
clone_size: NA
cdr3_aa: CASTSSSTIYF
cdr3_nt: TGTGCCAGCACCTCTTCTTCCACCATATATTTT

d_call: NA
cdr3_length: 17
v_call: TRBV28
j_call: TRBJ2-3
clone_size: NA
cdr3_aa: CASSLPVAETFTDTQYF
cdr3_nt: TGTGCCAGCAGTTTACCGGTAGCGGAGACTTTCACAGATACGCAGTATTTT

d_call: NA
cdr3_length: 13
v_call: TRBV18
j_call: TRBJ2-7
clone_size: NA
cdr3_aa: CASSPPGSYEQYF
cdr3_nt: TGTGCCAGCTCACCACCCGGGTCCTACGAGCAGTACTTC

d_call: NA
cdr3_length: 14
v_call: TRBV16
j_call: TRBJ2-5
clone_size: NA
cdr3_aa: CASSQSQEQETQYF
cdr3_nt: TGTGCCAGCAGCCAATCACAGGAACAAGAGACCCAGTACTTC

d_call: NA
cdr3_length: 14
v_call: TRBV16
j_call: TRBJ1-1
clone_size: NA
cdr3_aa: CASSHNSGDTEAFF
cdr3_nt: TGTGCCAGCAGCCATAATTCCGGGGACACTGAAGCTTTCTTT

d_call: TRBD1
cdr3_length: 16
v_call: TRBV5-5
j_call: TRBJ2-7
clone_size: NA
cdr3_aa: CASSLGVGTGTYEQYF
cdr3_nt: TGTGCCAGCAGCCTGGGGGTTGGGACAGGGACCTACGAGCAGTACTTC

d_call: NA
cdr3_length: 15
v_call: TRBV7-8
j_call: TRBJ1-1
clone_size: once
cdr3_aa: CASSLRQNLNTEAFF
cdr3_nt: TGTGCCAGCAGCTTAAGACAGAATCTCAACACTGAAGCTTTCTTT

d_call: TRBD1
cdr3_length: 16
v_call: TRBV12-5
j_call: TRBJ1-1
clone_size: NA
cdr3_aa: CASGLPGGQRDTEAFF
cdr3_nt: TGTGCTAGTGGTTTGCCCGGGGGACAGAGGGACACTGAAGCTTTCTTT

d_call: TRBD2
cdr3_length: 15
v_call: TRBV3-1/TRBV3-2
j_call: TRBJ2-1
clone_size: NA
cdr3_aa: CASSQVSGGAPEQFF
cdr3_nt: TGTGCCAGCAGCCAAGTTAGCGGGGGGGCCCCTGAGCAGTTCTTC

d_call: NA
cdr3_length: 13
v_call: TRBV30
j_call: TRBJ1-1
clone_size: once
cdr3_aa: CAWSVGQGTEAFF
cdr3_nt: TGTGCCTGGAGTGTAGGGCAGGGGACTGAAGCTTTCTTT

d_call: TRBD1
cdr3_length: 15
v_call: TRBV6-5
j_call: TRBJ1-2
clone_size: NA
cdr3_aa: CASSSRTGGNYGYTF
cdr3_nt: TGTGCCAGCAGTTCCCGGACAGGGGGTAACTATGGCTACACCTTC

d_call: NA
cdr3_length: 14
v_call: TRBV19
j_call: TRBJ1-4
clone_size: once
cdr3_aa: CASSSWGDREKLFF
cdr3_nt: TGTGCCAGTAGTAGTTGGGGGGATCGTGAAAAACTGTTTTTT

d_call: TRBD1
cdr3_length: 15
v_call: TRBV30
j_call: TRBJ2-5
clone_size: NA
cdr3_aa: CAWSVRTGWEETQYF
cdr3_nt: TGTGCCTGGAGTGTACGGACAGGCTGGGAGGAGACCCAGTACTTC

d_call: NA
cdr3_length: 13
v_call: TRBV19
j_call: TRBJ1-1
clone_size: NA
cdr3_aa: CASSMGVDTEAFF
cdr3_nt: TGTGCCAGTAGTATGGGAGTCGACACTGAAGCTTTCTTT

d_call: TRBD1
cdr3_length: 17
v_call: TRBV4-1
j_call: TRBJ1-5
clone_size: NA
cdr3_aa: CASSHLPDRVGIQPQHF
cdr3_nt: TGCGCCAGCAGCCACCTCCCGGACAGGGTGGGGATTCAGCCCCAGCATTTT

d_call: NA
cdr3_length: 15
v_call: TRBV6-5
j_call: TRBJ2-2
clone_size: NA
cdr3_aa: CASSYRVRDTGELFF
cdr3_nt: TGTGCCAGCAGCTACAGGGTGCGGGACACCGGGGAGCTGTTTTTT

d_call: NA
cdr3_length: 13
v_call: TRBV5-1
j_call: TRBJ1-1
clone_size: once
cdr3_aa: CASSLSLETEAFF
cdr3_nt: TGCGCCAGCAGCTTATCGCTGGAGACTGAAGCTTTCTTT